Within the sample, the clone carrying this T cell receptor (beta chain) is medium-sized. At baseline, cycle 4 day 1, and cycle 7 day 1, blood was sampled. These data come from a study of OX40 agonist ivuxolimab in advanced cancers. Study overall: Patients were dosed intravenously with ivuxolimab at 0.01 to 10 mg/kg every 2 weeks.

The table came from immunoSEQ multiplex PCR; TCRdb's copy has only in-frame clones and leaves some out. The data contain about 93,000 clones, about 91% of them singletons. V lost 3 bases and J lost 8, with 16 bases in between. The CDR3 consists of 14 residues. Germline values: CDR1 SEHNR, CDR2 FQNEAQ (reference sequence). The TCR comes from an adult with an advanced solid tumor such as melanoma, head and neck, liver or kidney cancer. This chain joins TRBV7-9 and TRBJ1-2; perhaps TRBD1 as D (5 bases). The sample here was CD4+ or CD8+ T cells sorted from blood, taken in a trial of the OX40 agonist ivuxolimab. The CDR3, as DNA: TGTGCCAGCAGCTTCGCCGGGCAGGGTGGCGGCTACACCTTC. Amino acids: CASSFAGQGGGYTF.